This T cell receptor beta chain originates from a study of T-cell reconstitution after alpha-beta-depleted transplantation in children. A library of TCRbeta sequences, prepared with unique molecular identifiers, was generated. MiXCR was run by TCRdb on the PCR reads, yielding one entry per CDR3 protein. Of about 580,000 distinct CDR3 sequences listed, approximately 22% are singletons. With respect to this clonotype: What it binds is not known.

Broader study findings: About two months after transplant, alpha-beta T cells reportedly came from several hundred expanded graft clones. Elevated TCRbeta diversity at day 60 was traced, in some patients, to surviving recipient T cells and thymic progenitors.

V lost 5 bases, J lost 4 bases, and 8 bases stayed unmatched. The V gene's germline CDR1 is SGHTA and CDR2 FQGNSA. The CDR3 totals 15 residues. This specimen consisted of PBMCs, mostly from graft donor cells, obtained 360 days after TCRalphabeta/CD19-depleted stem cell transplant. This TCR derives from a boy younger than two who had a stem cell transplant for acute myeloid leukemia, so the T cells may come from the graft donor. V usage is TRBV7-2 and J usage is TRBJ2-1, with 7 bases aligning to TRBD1. In DNA form, the CDR3 reads TGTGCCAGCAGCCCCACAGGGGCTATATACAATGAGCAGTTCTTC. Residues: CASSPTGAIYNEQFF. The variable domain in full, completed from reference TRBV7-2 and TRBJ2-1, reads GAGVSQSPSNKVTEKGKDVELRCDPISGHTALYWYRQSLGQGLEFLIYFQGNSAPDKSGLPSDRFSAERTGGSVSTLTIQRTQQEDSAVYLCASSPTGAIYNEQFFGPGTRLTVL.